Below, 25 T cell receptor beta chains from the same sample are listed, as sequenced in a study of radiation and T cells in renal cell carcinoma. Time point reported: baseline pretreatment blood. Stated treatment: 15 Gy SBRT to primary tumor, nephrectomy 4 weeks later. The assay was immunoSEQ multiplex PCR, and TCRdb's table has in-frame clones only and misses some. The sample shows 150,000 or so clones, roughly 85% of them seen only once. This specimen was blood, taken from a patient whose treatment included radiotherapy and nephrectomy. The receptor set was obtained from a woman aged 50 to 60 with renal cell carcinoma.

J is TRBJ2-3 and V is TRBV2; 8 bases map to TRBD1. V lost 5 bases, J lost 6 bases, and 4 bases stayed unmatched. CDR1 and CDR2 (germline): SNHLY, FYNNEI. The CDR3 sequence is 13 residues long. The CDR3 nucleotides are TGTGCCAGCAGTTCCTGGACAGGGGATACGCAGTATTTT. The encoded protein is CASSSWTGDTQYF.

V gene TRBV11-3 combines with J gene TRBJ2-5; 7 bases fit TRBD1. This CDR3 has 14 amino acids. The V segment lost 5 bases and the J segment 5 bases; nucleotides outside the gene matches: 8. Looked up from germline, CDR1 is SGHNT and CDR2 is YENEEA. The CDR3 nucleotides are TGTGCCAGCAGCGACAGACAGGGTCTGGAGACCCAGTACTTC. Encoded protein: CASSDRQGLETQYF. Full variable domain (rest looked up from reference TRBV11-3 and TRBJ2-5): EAGVVQSPRYKIIEKKQPVAFWCNPISGHNTLYWYLQNLGQGPELLIRYENEEAVDDSQLPKDRFSAERLKGVDSTLKIQPAELGDSAVYLCASSDRQGLETQYFGPGTRLLVL.

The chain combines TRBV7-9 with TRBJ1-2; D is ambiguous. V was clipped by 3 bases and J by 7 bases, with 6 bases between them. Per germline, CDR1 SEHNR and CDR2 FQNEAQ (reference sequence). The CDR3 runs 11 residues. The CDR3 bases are TGTGCCAGCAGCTTTGACTCTGGCTACACCTTC. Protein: CASSFDSGYTF.

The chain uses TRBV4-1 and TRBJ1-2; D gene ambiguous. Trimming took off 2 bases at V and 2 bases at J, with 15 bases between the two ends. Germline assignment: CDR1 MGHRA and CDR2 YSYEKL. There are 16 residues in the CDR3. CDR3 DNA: TGCGCCAGCAGCCAAACGGGTGGGCTAACCAACTATGGCTACACCTTC. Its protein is CASSQTGGLTNYGYTF.

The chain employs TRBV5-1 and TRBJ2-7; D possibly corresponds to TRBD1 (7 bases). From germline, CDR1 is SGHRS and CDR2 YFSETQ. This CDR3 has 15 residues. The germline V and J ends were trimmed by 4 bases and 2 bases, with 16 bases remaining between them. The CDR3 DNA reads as TGCGCCAGCAGCGCGGGACAGCCTTTCCCCTACGAGCAGTACTTC. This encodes CASSAGQPFPYEQYF.

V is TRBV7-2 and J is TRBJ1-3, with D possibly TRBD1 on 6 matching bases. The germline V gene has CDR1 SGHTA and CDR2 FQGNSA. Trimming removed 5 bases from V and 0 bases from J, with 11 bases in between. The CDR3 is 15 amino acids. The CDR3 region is CASSRQVNSGNTIYF. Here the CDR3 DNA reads TGTGCCAGCAGCCGACAGGTCAACTCTGGAAACACCATATATTTT. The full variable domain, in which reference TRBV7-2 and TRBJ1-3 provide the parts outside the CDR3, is GAGVSQSPSNKVTEKGKDVELRCDPISGHTALYWYRQSLGQGLEFLIYFQGNSAPDKSGLPSDRFSAERTGGSVSTLTIQRTQQEDSAVYLCASSRQVNSGNTIYFGEGSWLTVV.

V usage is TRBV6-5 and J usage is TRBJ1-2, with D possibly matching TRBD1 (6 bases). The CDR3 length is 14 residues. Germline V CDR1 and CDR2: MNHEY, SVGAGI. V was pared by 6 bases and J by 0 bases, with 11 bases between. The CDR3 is CASRGGQPNYGYTF. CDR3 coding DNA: TGTGCCAGCAGGGGAGGACAGCCTAACTATGGCTACACCTTC.

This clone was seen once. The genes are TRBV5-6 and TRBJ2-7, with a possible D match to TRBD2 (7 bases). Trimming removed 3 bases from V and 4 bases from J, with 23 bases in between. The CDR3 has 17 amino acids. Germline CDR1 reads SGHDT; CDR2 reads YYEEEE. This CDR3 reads CASSSGQRIRGAYEQYF. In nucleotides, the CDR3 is TGTGCCAGCAGCTCCGGGCAGAGAATTCGGGGGGCTTACGAGCAGTACTTC.

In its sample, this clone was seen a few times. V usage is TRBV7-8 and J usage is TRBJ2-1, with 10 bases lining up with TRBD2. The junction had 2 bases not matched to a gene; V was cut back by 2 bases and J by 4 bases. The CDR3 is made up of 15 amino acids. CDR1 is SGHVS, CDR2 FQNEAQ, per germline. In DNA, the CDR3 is TGTGCCAGCAGCTTACTAGCGGGGGATTACAATGAGCAGTTCTTC. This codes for CASSLLAGDYNEQFF.

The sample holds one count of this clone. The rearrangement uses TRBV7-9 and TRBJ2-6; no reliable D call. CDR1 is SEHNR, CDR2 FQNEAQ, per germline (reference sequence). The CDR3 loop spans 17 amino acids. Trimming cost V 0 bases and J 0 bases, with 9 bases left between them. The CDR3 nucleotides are TGTGCCAGCAGCTTAGCGCTGGGGTCCTCTGGGGCCAACGTCCTGACTTTC. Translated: CASSLALGSSGANVLTF.

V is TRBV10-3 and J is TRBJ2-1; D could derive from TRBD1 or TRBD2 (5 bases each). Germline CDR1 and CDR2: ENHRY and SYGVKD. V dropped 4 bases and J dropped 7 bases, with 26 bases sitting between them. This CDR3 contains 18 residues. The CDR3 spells CAISALSTGTAFWNEQFF. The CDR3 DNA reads TGTGCCATCAGTGCACTATCTACCGGGACCGCTTTCTGGAATGAGCAGTTCTTC.

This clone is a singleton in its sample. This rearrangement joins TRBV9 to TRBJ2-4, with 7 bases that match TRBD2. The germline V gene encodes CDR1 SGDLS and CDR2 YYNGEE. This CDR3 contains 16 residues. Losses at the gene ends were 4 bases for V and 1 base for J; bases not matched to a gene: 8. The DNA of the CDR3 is TGTGCCAGCAGCCCTCGCGGGGGATGGGCCAAAAACATTCAGTACTTC. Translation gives CASSPRGGWAKNIQYF.

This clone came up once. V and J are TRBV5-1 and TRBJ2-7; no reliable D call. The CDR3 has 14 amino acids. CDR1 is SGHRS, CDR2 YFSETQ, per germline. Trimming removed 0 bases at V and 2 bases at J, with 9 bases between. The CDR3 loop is CASSLGSATYEQYF. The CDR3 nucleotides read TGCGCCAGCAGCTTGGGCAGTGCCACCTACGAGCAGTACTTC.

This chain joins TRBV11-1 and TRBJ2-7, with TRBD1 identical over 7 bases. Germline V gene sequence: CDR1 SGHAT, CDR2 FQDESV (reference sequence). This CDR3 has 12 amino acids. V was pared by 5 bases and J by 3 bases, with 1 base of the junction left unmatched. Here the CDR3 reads CASSRDSYEQYF. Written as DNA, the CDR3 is TGTGCCAGCAGCCGGGACAGCTACGAGCAGTACTTC. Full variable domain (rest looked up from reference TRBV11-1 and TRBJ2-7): EAEVAQSPRYKITEKSQAVAFWCDPISGHATLYWYRQILGQGPELLVQFQDESVVDDSQLPKDRFSAERLKGVDSTLKIQPAELGDSAMYLCASSRDSYEQYFGPGTRLTVT.

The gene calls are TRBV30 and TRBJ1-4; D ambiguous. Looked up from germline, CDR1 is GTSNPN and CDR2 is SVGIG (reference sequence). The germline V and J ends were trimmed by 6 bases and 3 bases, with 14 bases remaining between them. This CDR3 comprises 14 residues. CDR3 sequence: CACAGPGANEKLFF. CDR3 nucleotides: TGTGCCTGCGCCGGTCCTGGAGCTAATGAAAAACTGTTTTTT.

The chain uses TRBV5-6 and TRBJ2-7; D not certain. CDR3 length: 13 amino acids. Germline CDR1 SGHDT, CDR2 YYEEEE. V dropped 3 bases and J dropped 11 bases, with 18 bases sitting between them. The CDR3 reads CASSSAISAVEYF. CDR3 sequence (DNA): TGTGCCAGCAGCTCGGCGATTTCAGCCGTCGAGTACTTC.

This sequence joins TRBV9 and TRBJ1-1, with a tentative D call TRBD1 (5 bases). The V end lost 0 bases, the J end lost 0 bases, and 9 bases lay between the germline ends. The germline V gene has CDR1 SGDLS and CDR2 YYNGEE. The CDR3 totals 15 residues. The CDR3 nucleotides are TGTGCCAGCAGCGTAGGGCAGGGCGTGAACACTGAAGCTTTCTTT. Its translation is CASSVGQGVNTEAFF.

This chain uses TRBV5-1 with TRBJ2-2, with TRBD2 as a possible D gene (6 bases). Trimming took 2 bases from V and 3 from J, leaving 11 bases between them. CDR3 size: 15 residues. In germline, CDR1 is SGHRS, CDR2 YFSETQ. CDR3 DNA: TGCGCCAGCAGCTTCGGGACTTCTGACACCGGGGAGCTGTTTTTT. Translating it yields CASSFGTSDTGELFF.

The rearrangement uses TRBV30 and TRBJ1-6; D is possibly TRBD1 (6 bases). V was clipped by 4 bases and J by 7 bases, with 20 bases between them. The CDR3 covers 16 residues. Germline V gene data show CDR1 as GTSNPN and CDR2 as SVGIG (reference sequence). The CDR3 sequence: CAWTTGLDSLNSPLHF. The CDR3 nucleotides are TGTGCCTGGACCACGGGTTTGGACAGCCTAAATTCACCCCTCCACTTT.

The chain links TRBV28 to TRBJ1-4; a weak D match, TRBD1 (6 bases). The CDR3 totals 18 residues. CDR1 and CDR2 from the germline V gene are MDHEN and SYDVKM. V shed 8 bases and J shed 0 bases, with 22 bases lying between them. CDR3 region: CASWAAGDTLATNEKLFF. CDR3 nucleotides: TGTGCCAGCTGGGCGGCAGGGGACACTCTTGCAACTAATGAAAAACTGTTTTTT.

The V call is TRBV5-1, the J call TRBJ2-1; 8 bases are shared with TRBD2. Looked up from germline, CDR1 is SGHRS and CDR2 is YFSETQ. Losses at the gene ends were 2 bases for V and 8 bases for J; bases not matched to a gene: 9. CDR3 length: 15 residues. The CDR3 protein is CASSLGAGVIDEQFF. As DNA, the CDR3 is TGCGCCAGCAGCTTAGGAGCGGGAGTAATTGATGAGCAGTTCTTC. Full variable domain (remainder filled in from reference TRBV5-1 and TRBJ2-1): KAGVTQTPRYLIKTRGQQVTLSCSPISGHRSVSWYQQTPGQGLQFLFEYFSETQRNKGNFPGRFSGRQFSNSRSEMNVSTLELGDSALYLCASSLGAGVIDEQFFGPGTRLTVL.

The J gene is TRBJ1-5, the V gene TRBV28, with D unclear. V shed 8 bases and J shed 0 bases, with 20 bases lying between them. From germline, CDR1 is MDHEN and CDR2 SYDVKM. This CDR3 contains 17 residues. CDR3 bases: TGTGCCAGCTACCGGAGCATTCTAAGAGATAGCAATCAGCCCCAGCATTTT. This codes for CASYRSILRDSNQPQHF.

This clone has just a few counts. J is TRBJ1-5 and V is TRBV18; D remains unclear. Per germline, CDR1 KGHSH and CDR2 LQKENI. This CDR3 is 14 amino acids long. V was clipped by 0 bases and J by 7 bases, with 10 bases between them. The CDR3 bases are TGTGCCAGCTCACCACCGAAGGGTTGGCAGCCCCAGCATTTT. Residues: CASSPPKGWQPQHF. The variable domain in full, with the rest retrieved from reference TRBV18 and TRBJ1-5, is NAGVMQNPRHLVRRRGQEARLRCSPMKGHSHVYWYRQLPEEGLKFMVYLQKENIIDESGMPKERFSAEFPKEGPSILRIQQVVRGDSAAYFCASSPPKGWQPQHFGDGTRLSIL.

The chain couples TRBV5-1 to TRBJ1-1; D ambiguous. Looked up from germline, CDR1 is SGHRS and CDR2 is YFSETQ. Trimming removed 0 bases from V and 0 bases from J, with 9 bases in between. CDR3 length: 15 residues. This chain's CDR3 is CASSLVAGMNTEAFF. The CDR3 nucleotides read TGCGCCAGCAGCTTGGTAGCGGGAATGAACACTGAAGCTTTCTTT.

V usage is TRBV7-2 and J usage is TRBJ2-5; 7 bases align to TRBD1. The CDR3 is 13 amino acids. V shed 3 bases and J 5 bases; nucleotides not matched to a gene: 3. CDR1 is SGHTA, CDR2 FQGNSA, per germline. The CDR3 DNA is TGTGCCAGCAGCTTGTTACAGGGGGAGACCCAGTACTTC. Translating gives CASSLLQGETQYF. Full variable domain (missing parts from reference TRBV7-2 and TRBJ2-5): GAGVSQSPSNKVTEKGKDVELRCDPISGHTALYWYRQSLGQGLEFLIYFQGNSAPDKSGLPSDRFSAERTGGSVSTLTIQRTQQEDSAVYLCASSLLQGETQYFGPGTRLLVL.